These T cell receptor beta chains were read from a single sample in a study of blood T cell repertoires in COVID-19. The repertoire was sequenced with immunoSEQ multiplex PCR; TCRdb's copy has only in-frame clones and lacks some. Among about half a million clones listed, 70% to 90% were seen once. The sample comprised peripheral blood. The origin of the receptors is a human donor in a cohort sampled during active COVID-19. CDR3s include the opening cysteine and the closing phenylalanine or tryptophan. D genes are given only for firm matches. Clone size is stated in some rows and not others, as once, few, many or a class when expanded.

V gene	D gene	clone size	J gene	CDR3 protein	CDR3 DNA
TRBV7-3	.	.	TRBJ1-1	CASSYQGRNTEAFF	TGTGCCAGCAGCTATCAGGGGAGAAACACTGAAGCTTTCTTT
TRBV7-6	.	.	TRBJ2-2	CASTLGLPLGAGELFF	TGTGCCAGCACCCTTGGACTACCCCTAGGCGCCGGGGAGCTGTTTTTT
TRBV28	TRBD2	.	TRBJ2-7	CASHRGLAGGVLSYEQYF	TGTGCCAGCCATCGGGGACTAGCGGGAGGAGTTTTGTCCTACGAGCAGTACTTC
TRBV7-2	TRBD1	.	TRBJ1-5	CASSLRTGGGQPQHF	TGTGCCAGCAGCCTCAGGACAGGGGGAGGACAGCCCCAGCATTTT
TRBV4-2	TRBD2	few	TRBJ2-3	CASSQEPGLAGGDSTDTQYF	TGTGCCAGCAGCCAAGAGCCTGGTCTAGCGGGAGGGGATAGCACAGATACGCAGTATTTT
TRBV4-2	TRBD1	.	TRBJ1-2	CASSEDRGGPNYGYTF	TGTGCCAGCAGCGAGGACAGGGGAGGGCCTAACTATGGCTACACCTTC
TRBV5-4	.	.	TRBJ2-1	CASSFTSLSGNEQFF	TGTGCCAGCAGCTTCACTAGCCTGTCGGGGAATGAGCAGTTCTTC
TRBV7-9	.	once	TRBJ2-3	CASSYMNGGLTDTQYF	TGTGCCAGCAGCTACATGAACGGGGGACTCACAGATACGCAGTATTTT
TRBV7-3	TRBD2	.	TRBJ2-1	CASSPKGTSGTYNEQFF	TGTGCCAGCAGTCCTAAGGGCACTAGCGGGACCTACAATGAGCAGTTCTTC
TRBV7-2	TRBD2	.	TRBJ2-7	CASSLDLAGGTEQYF	TGTGCCAGCAGCTTAGATCTAGCGGGAGGAACCGAGCAGTACTTC
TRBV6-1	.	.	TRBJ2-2	CASSGGVAAYTGELFF	TGTGCCAGCAGTGGGGGGGTAGCGGCCTACACCGGGGAGCTGTTTTTT
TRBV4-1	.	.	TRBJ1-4	CASSQTGQFEKLFF	TGCGCCAGCAGCCAAACAGGACAGTTTGAAAAACTGTTTTTT
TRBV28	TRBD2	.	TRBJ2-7	CASTGTSSGEQYF	TGTGCCAGCACCGGGACTAGCAGTGGCGAGCAGTACTTC
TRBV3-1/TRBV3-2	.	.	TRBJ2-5	CASSQGPPPQGETQYF	TGTGCCAGCAGCCAAGGCCCTCCCCCGCAGGGGGAGACCCAGTACTTC
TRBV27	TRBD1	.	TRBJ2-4	CASSLSGQVQYF	TGTGCCAGCAGTTTATCAGGACAGGTTCAGTACTTC
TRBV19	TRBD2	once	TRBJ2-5	CASSPGIAGEGETQYF	TGTGCCAGTAGTCCCGGGATAGCGGGAGAGGGTGAGACCCAGTACTTC
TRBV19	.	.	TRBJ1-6	CASRTVYNSPLHF	TGTGCCAGTAGGACAGTCTATAATTCACCCCTCCACTTT
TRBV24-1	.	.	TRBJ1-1	CATRGAVNTEAFF	TGTGCCACCAGGGGGGCGGTGAACACTGAAGCTTTCTTT
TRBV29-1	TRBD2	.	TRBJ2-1	CSVPPDQLAGGLGEQFF	TGCAGCGTTCCACCCGACCAACTAGCGGGAGGGCTGGGGGAGCAGTTCTTC
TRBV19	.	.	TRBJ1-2	CASSAQGYDYGYTF	TGTGCCAGTAGTGCCCAGGGGTACGACTATGGCTACACCTTC
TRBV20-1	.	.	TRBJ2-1	CSAGRDSGQFF	TGCAGTGCTGGACGGGACTCAGGTCAGTTCTTC
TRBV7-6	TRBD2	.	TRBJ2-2	CASSLPGGRGTGELFF	TGTGCCAGCAGCTTACCGGGGGGGAGGGGGACCGGGGAGCTGTTTTTT
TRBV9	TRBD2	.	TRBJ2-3	CASSAGTSGTTDTQYF	TGTGCCAGCAGCGCTGGGACTAGCGGGACCACAGATACGCAGTATTTT
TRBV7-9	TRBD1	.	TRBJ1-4	CASSFRTGGAGEKLFF	TGTGCCAGCAGCTTCAGGACAGGGGGCGCTGGGGAAAAACTGTTTTTT
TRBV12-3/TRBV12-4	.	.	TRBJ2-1	CASSRYNEQFF	TGTGCCAGCAGCCGCTACAATGAGCAGTTCTTC
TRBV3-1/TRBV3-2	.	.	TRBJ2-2	CASSQRGGRGTGELFF	TGTGCCAGCAGCCAAAGGGGGGGCCGGGGCACCGGGGAGCTGTTTTTT
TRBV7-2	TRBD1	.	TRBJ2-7	CASSLTGGFYEQYF	TGTGCCAGCAGCTTAACAGGGGGGTTCTACGAGCAGTACTTC
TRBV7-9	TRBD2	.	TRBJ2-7	CATRTSASYEQYF	TGTGCCACCCGGACTAGCGCCTCCTACGAGCAGTACTTC
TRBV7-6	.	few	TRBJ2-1	CASSLTADGAAGGYEQFF	TGTGCCAGCAGCTTAACGGCGGATGGAGCGGCCGGAGGATATGAGCAGTTCTTC
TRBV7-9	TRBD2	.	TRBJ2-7	CASEPGAVAGTSYEQYF	TGTGCCAGCGAGCCAGGGGCGGTCGCGGGGACTAGCTACGAGCAGTACTTC
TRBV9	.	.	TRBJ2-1	CASSFSEGNEQFF	TGTGCCAGCAGCTTCTCGGAGGGCAATGAGCAGTTCTTC
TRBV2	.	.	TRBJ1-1	CASSGNRNTEAFF	TGTGCCAGCAGTGGAAACAGGAACACTGAAGCTTTCTTT
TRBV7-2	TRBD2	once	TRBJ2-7	CASSTALAAGGSYEQYF	TGTGCCAGCAGCACTGCGCTGGCCGCGGGAGGATCCTACGAGCAGTACTTC
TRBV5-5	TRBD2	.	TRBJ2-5	CASSFSGRPQETQYF	TGTGCCAGCAGCTTTAGCGGGAGGCCGCAAGAGACCCAGTACTTC
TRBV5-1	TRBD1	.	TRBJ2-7	CASSLLTGGINEQYF	TGCGCCAGCAGCCTACTGACAGGGGGAATCAACGAGCAGTACTTC